These T cell receptor beta chains were read from a single sample in a study of blood T cell repertoires in COVID-19. The protocol was immunoSEQ multiplex PCR, while the TCRdb copy is restricted to in-frame clones and leaves out a portion. The table includes roughly 170,000 clones, nearly 80% detected once. The sequencing sample was made of peripheral blood. All receptors derive from a woman in her sixties or seventies with acute or convalescent COVID-19. CDR3s include the opening cysteine and the closing phenylalanine or tryptophan. The order of the fields is CDR3 protein, V gene, J gene.

CDR3aa: CAWSVAPGVEQYF; v_gene: TRBV30; j_gene: TRBJ2-7
CDR3aa: CASRADTGQGSHGYTF; v_gene: TRBV7-9; j_gene: TRBJ1-2
CDR3aa: CASAVWERWVLYRYEQYF; v_gene: TRBV11-3; j_gene: TRBJ2-7
CDR3aa: CATRGTQGRNTEAFF; v_gene: TRBV24-1; j_gene: TRBJ1-1
CDR3aa: CASSLDRAGELFF; v_gene: TRBV11-2; j_gene: TRBJ2-2
CDR3aa: CASSGTSGSNYEQYF; v_gene: TRBV3-1/TRBV3-2; j_gene: TRBJ2-7
CDR3aa: CASSPRQGANGYTF; v_gene: TRBV21-1; j_gene: TRBJ1-2
CDR3aa: CASSAGLAAETQYF; v_gene: TRBV5-1; j_gene: TRBJ2-5
CDR3aa: CASGSQRIDVSGANVLTF; v_gene: TRBV12-5; j_gene: TRBJ2-6
CDR3aa: CASSLVLSNEQFF; v_gene: TRBV11-2; j_gene: TRBJ2-1
CDR3aa: CASSPRRAEQYF; v_gene: TRBV3-1/TRBV3-2; j_gene: TRBJ2-3
CDR3aa: CASSPSGTGPQETQYF; v_gene: TRBV18; j_gene: TRBJ2-5
CDR3aa: CASSRTGAATEAFF; v_gene: TRBV2; j_gene: TRBJ1-1
CDR3aa: CASSEAGGLGSDTQYF; v_gene: TRBV2; j_gene: TRBJ2-3
CDR3aa: CASSLDLVRGDRGNYEQYF; v_gene: TRBV5-1; j_gene: TRBJ2-7